The clone carrying this TCR beta chain is medium-sized (0.01 to 0.1%) by share. What it recognizes is unknown. After removal of 0 bases from V and 2 bases from J, the junction contained 3 bases not matched to a gene. The CDR3 extends over 15 amino acids. CDR1 is DFQATT and CDR2 is SNEGSKA in the germline V gene (reference sequence). This sample stems from a study of type 1 regulatory T cells. TCRdb ran MiXCR on the reads and lists one entry per CDR3 protein. The table lists about 68,000 distinct CDR3 sequences, nearly 65% of them singletons. This TCR was sampled from a human donor in good health. This chain links TRBV20-1 with TRBJ2-3; TRBD2 matches at 9 bases. The sample comprised cultured T cells, either the whole culture or a sorted T cell fraction (not recorded which). Sample subset: Tr1-enriched cell product generated in vitro against host alloantigens. CDR3 nucleotide sequence: TGCAGTGCTAGAGATCGGGGACTAGCCACAGATACGCAGTATTTT. Protein: CSARDRGLATDTQYF.